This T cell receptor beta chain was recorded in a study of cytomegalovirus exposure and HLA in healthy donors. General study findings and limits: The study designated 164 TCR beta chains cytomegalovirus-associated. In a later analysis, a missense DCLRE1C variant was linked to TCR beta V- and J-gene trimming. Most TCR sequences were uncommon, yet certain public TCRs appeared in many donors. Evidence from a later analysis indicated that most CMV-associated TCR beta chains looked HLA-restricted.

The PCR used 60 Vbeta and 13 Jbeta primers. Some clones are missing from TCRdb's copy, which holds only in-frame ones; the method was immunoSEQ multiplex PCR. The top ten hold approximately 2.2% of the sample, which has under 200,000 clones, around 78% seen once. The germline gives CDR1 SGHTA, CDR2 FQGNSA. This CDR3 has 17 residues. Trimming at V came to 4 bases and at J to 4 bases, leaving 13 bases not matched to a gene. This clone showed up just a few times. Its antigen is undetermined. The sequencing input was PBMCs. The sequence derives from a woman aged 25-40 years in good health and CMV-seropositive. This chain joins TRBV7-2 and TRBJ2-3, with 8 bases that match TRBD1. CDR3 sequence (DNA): TGTGCCAGCAGCTCCAACCAGGCAGGGGGCGGGGCAGATACGCAGTATTTT. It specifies CASSSNQAGGGADTQYF.